This is a list of T cell receptor beta chains from one sample in a study of technical replicates of blood from a few donors. Data came from immunoSEQ multiplex PCR; TCRdb stores just in-frame clones and leaves some out. The sample has about 76,000 clones; about 91% are singletons. Sequencing input: T cells isolated from PBMCs. Receptors originate from a human donor in good health. The CDR3 runs from the conserved cysteine through the conserved F or W.

cdr3_aa	v_call	j_call
CASRDRPRSYTF	TRBV5-1	TRBJ1-2
CASSVSVYEQYF	TRBV9	TRBJ2-7
CASSFSSGGYEQYF	TRBV7-2	TRBJ2-7
CASSSRPGTGPADTQYF	TRBV7-8	TRBJ2-3
CASNIEGAFVEKLFF	TRBV6-1	TRBJ1-4
CASSLPGQFVEQFF	TRBV4-2	TRBJ2-1
CASSLFDGQGAGEQYF	TRBV14	TRBJ2-7
CASSLSSTEAYEQYF	TRBV5-5	TRBJ2-7
CASSEFLSGTSRSHSYEQYF	TRBV6-1	TRBJ2-7
CASSPRTGPRLYGYTF	TRBV7-9	TRBJ1-2
CASSQVILEGSGYTF	TRBV4-1	TRBJ1-2
CASSSSPDTQYF	TRBV27	TRBJ2-3
CASSLEGDGTEAFF	TRBV28	TRBJ1-1
CASSPGRDYGYTF	TRBV5-1	TRBJ1-2
CASSFSQETQYF	TRBV5-1	TRBJ2-5
CASSYRGGYTF	TRBV5-5	TRBJ1-2
CATQRELTDTQYF	TRBV27	TRBJ2-3
CASSLVVLGQGTTEAFF	TRBV7-2	TRBJ1-1
CASSSWEGGAYEQYF	TRBV7-3	TRBJ2-7
CATSTSYEQYF	TRBV15	TRBJ2-7
CSVSDITEAFF	TRBV29-1	TRBJ1-1
CASSYLPSGGRGYTF	TRBV6-6	TRBJ1-2
CASSPGQVANTEAFF	TRBV18	TRBJ1-1
CASSLRRLGEEAGANVLTF	TRBV7-8	TRBJ2-6
CASNSGQGGYNGVRPQHF	TRBV10-2	TRBJ1-5
CASSPFLTEAFF	TRBV7-9	TRBJ1-1
CASSRTGVETQYF	TRBV6-5	TRBJ2-5
CATSRADRESVTEAFF	TRBV15	TRBJ1-1
CASSPGTGAGANVLTF	TRBV27	TRBJ2-6
CAISEGGTGQWNEKLFF	TRBV10-3	TRBJ1-4
CASSSSHFGPQHF	TRBV11-2	TRBJ1-5
CSVVTGNEQFF	TRBV29-1	TRBJ2-1
CASSLGGTENQPQHF	TRBV5-1	TRBJ1-5
CASSLGRGFGNTIYF	TRBV28	TRBJ1-3
CASRVSPTSGYNEQFF	TRBV28	TRBJ2-1
CASSHQEGQGTGELFF	TRBV4-1	TRBJ2-2
CASSGQGFAEAFF	TRBV6-1	TRBJ1-1
CASSTLGPGTEAFF	TRBV27	TRBJ1-1
CASGSGDNEQFF	TRBV12-5	TRBJ2-1
CASSLRGPSQPQHF	TRBV27	TRBJ1-5
CASSLSGVEQYF	TRBV5-1	TRBJ2-7
CASSRGGNEKLFF	TRBV28	TRBJ1-4
CGGNQPQHF	TRBV7-9	TRBJ1-5
CAISDVFPNGVALNTGELFF	TRBV10-3	TRBJ2-2
CASSVAMTYTGELFF	TRBV9	TRBJ2-2
CASSAPRSGTSGVPYEQYF	TRBV28	TRBJ2-7
CASSQGTSIAETQYF	TRBV9	TRBJ2-5
CASSSPGGGAREQYF	TRBV28	TRBJ2-7
CASSPGQGAYYGYTF	TRBV7-2	TRBJ1-2